Listed here is a single T cell receptor (beta chain). CDR1 is SGHKS and CDR2 is YYEKEE in the germline V gene (reference sequence). Trimming at V came to 0 bases and at J to 4 bases, leaving 5 bases not matched to a gene. The CDR3 totals 15 residues. Original methodology: Estimates of nucleated cell counts were drawn from the amplification of reference gene primers. The table came from immunoSEQ multiplex PCR; TCRdb's copy has only in-frame clones and leaves some out. The V and J calls and clone size come from that table; D and trimming were worked out from the DNA. The sample includes 35,000 to 50,000 clones, approximately 89% seen only once; the top ten take roughly 4.5%. The sample comes from a study of blood T cell repertoires in COVID-19. For the study at large: Italy, Spain and the United States were the sources of the convalescent and acute COVID-19 samples. PBMCs, B-cell-depleted T cells, or T cells provided the cDNA or gDNA that made up the material.

This TCR was recovered from a man aged 60 to 69 with acute or convalescent COVID-19. The V gene is TRBV5-5, the J gene TRBJ1-2; TRBD1 agrees at 8 bases. Source material: peripheral blood. The CDR3 DNA reads TGTGCCAGCAGCTTGGCCGTGGGACAGGTCTATGGCTACACCTTC. Its translation is CASSLAVGQVYGYTF. Full variable domain (rest looked up from reference TRBV5-5 and TRBJ1-2): DAGVTQSPTHLIKTRGQQVTLRCSPISGHKSVSWYQQVLGQGPQFIFQYYEKEERGRGNFPDRFSARQFPNYSSELNVNALLLGDSALYLCASSLAVGQVYGYTFGSGTRLTVV.